This T cell receptor (beta chain) was found in a study of blood T cells in healthy people across ages. Turning to this clonotype: The target antigen is unknown.

Alongside a J-beta primer mix, a sample-barcoded 5' primer served in a second PCR lasting about 7 to 11 cycles. TCRdb reprocessed the 5' RACE reads via MiXCR and lists one record per CDR3 protein. The sample records about 900,000 distinct CDR3 sequences, about 48% being singletons. Trimming removed 5 bases from V and 6 bases from J, with 28 bases in between. The CDR3 runs to 17 residues. Germline CDR1 is DFQATT and CDR2 is SNEGSKA (reference sequence). General study results and limits: Estimated diversity that came from one million T cells was considered an underestimate.

Per individual sample, total RNA of at least 5 micrograms was extracted. The receptor was derived from a young man in good health. The sample was blood. This chain uses TRBV20-1 with TRBJ1-2; tentative D call: TRBD1 (6 bases). CDR3 sequence (DNA): TGCAGTGCTCCCCGGGGAGGGATTCGGGGGCCACGGGATGGCTACACCTTC. Its translation: CSAPRGGIRGPRDGYTF.